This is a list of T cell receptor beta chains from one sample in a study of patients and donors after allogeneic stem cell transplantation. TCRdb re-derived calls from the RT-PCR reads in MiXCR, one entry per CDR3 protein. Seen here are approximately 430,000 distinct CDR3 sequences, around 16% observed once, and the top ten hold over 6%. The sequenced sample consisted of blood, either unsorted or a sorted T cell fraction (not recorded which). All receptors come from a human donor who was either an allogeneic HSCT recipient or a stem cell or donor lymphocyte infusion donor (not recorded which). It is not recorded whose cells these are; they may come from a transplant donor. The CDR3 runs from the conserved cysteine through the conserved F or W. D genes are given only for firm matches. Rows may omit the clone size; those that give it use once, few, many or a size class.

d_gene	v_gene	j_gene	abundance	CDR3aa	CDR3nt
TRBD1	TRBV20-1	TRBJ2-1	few	CSAREWGQGIEQFF	TGCAGTGCTAGAGAGTGGGGACAGGGGATTGAGCAGTTCTTC
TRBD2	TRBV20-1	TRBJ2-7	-	CSAPRLAGSYEQYF	TGCAGTGCCCCAAGACTAGCGGGGTCTTACGAGCAGTACTTC
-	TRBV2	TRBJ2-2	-	CASSHRDWIAGELFF	TGTGCCAGCAGTCATCGGGACTGGATAGCCGGGGAGCTGTTTTTT
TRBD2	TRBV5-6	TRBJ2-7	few	CASSLTGTSGAYEQYF	TGTGCCAGCAGCCTTACCGGGACTAGCGGGGCCTACGAGCAGTACTTC
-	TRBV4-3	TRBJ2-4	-	CASSQGNIQYF	TGCGCCAGCAGCCAAGGAAACATTCAGTACTTC
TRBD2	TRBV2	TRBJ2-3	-	CASGTSGYTDTQYF	TGTGCCAGCGGGACTAGCGGCTACACAGATACGCAGTATTTT
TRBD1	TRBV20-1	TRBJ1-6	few	CSAGTGGAALHF	TGCAGTGCCGGGACAGGGGGCGCAGCCCTCCACTTT
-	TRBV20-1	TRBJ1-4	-	CSARGAGRHHNEKLFF	TGCAGTGCTAGAGGGGCCGGCCGTCACCATAATGAAAAACTGTTTTTT
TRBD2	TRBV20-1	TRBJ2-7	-	CSALRTSGTYEQYF	TGCAGTGCCCTCCGGACTAGCGGGACCTACGAGCAGTACTTC
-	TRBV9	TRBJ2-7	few	CASSSFKDTREQYF	TGTGCCAGCAGTTCCTTTAAAGATACGCGCGAGCAGTACTTC
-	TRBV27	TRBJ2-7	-	CASSLTGTRSYEQYF	TGTGCCAGCAGTTTAACAGGGACGAGGTCCTACGAGCAGTACTTC
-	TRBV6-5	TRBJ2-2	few	CASSYRRWDTGELFF	TGTGCCAGCAGTTATCGGAGGTGGGACACCGGGGAGCTGTTTTTT
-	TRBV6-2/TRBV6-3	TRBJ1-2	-	CASSYGFVPRTDSPNYGYTF	TGTGCCAGCAGTTACGGGTTCGTGCCCCGGACAGACTCTCCTAACTATGGCTACACCTTC
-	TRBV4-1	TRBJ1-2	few	CASSQSSLYGYTF	TGCGCCAGCAGCCAGTCCAGCCTCTATGGCTACACCTTC
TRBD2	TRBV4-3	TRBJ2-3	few	CASSQERKRGTTDTQYF	TGCGCCAGCAGCCAAGAAAGAAAGCGGGGAACCACAGATACGCAGTATTTT
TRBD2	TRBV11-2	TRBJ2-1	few	CASSLSRAGARSSYNEQFF	TGTGCCAGCAGCTTATCGAGAGCGGGGGCCCGAAGCTCCTACAATGAGCAGTTCTTC
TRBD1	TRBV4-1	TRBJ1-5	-	CASMPVPGQGPDNQPQHF	TGCGCCAGCATGCCCGTCCCGGGACAGGGGCCAGACAATCAGCCCCAGCATTTT
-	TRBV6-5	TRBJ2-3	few	CASSYWGGRITDTQYF	TGTGCCAGCAGTTACTGGGGGGGCAGGATCACAGATACGCAGTATTTT
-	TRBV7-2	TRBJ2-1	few	CASTQKSEQFF	TGTGCCAGCACCCAGAAGTCCGAGCAGTTCTTC
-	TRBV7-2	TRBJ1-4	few	CASSLGGNEKLFF	TGTGCCAGCAGCTTAGGCGGGAACGAAAAACTGTTTTTT
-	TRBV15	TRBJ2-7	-	CATSRGLTGFSYEQYF	TGTGCCACCAGCAGAGGACTGACCGGGTTCTCCTACGAGCAGTACTTC
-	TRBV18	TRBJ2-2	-	CASSWESSNTGELFF	TGTGCCAGCTCATGGGAATCGTCGAACACCGGGGAGCTGTTTTTT